Each of the 16 T cell receptor beta chains below was sequenced from the same sample in a study of cytomegalovirus exposure and HLA in healthy donors. Both 60 Vbeta primers and 13 Jbeta primers went into the PCR. The data were produced by immunoSEQ multiplex PCR, yet TCRdb's version contains in-frame clones alone and is incomplete. Among 130,000 or so clones listed, 80% to 85% were seen once. The sequenced material came from PBMCs. The receptors derive from a woman aged 45-65 years in good health and CMV-seropositive.

The CDR3, as DNA: TGTGCCAGTAGTATAGGAGCGGTGGGAACCACTGAAGCTTTCTTT. Protein sequence: CASSIGAVGTTEAFF. V is TRBV19 and J is TRBJ1-1, with D unresolved. The CDR3 has 15 residues. V was pared by 1 base and J by 4 bases, with 13 bases between. Per germline, CDR1 LNHDA and CDR2 SQIVND (reference sequence).

V is TRBV29-1 and J is TRBJ1-1; D is perhaps TRBD1 (6 bases). The CDR3 runs 11 residues. Germline CDR1 is SQVTM and CDR2 is ANQGSEA. V dropped 3 bases and J dropped 12 bases, with 14 bases sitting between them. Here the CDR3 DNA reads TGCAGCGTTGAGGCAGGGGCGACGACTTTCTTT. It codes for CSVEAGATTFF.

This sequence joins TRBV19 and TRBJ1-1; 10 bases match TRBD1. This CDR3 has 16 amino acids. Germline loops: CDR1 LNHDA, CDR2 SQIVND (reference sequence). The V segment lost 2 bases and the J segment 4 bases; nucleotides outside the gene matches: 7. The CDR3 spells CASSIIAGTGVTEAFF. The DNA of the CDR3 is TGTGCCAGTAGTATAATTGCGGGGACAGGGGTCACTGAAGCTTTCTTT.

The chain carries TRBV28 and TRBJ2-7; 7 positions agree with TRBD2. V was pared by 7 bases and J by 4 bases, with 10 bases of the junction left unmatched. The CDR3 has 14 amino acids. The germline V gene encodes CDR1 MDHEN and CDR2 SYDVKM. CDR3 nucleotide sequence: TGTGCCAGCATCGGGCGGGAGTTAGGGTACGAGCAGTACTTC. It encodes CASIGRELGYEQYF.

The genes are TRBV6-5 and TRBJ2-3, with TRBD1 matching over 8 bases. The CDR3 loop spans 13 amino acids. After removal of 10 bases from V and 1 base from J, the junction contained 4 bases not matched to a gene. Germline CDR1 MNHEY, CDR2 SVGAGI. The CDR3 nucleotides read TGTGCCACCCAGGGGGCGGGCACAGATACGCAGTATTTT. It codes for CATQGAGTDTQYF.

The gene calls are TRBV18 and TRBJ1-2; 7 positions match TRBD1. Germline V gene sequence: CDR1 KGHSH, CDR2 LQKENI. The CDR3 sequence is 17 residues long. V was clipped by 3 bases and J by 3 bases; unmatched bases: 13. CDR3: CASSPLSLQGSDYGYTF. Here the CDR3 DNA reads TGTGCCAGCTCACCTTTAAGCTTACAGGGGTCGGACTATGGCTACACCTTC. The entire variable domain, with the rest obtained from reference TRBV18 and TRBJ1-2, is as follows: NAGVMQNPRHLVRRRGQEARLRCSPMKGHSHVYWYRQLPEEGLKFMVYLQKENIIDESGMPKERFSAEFPKEGPSILRIQQVVRGDSAAYFCASSPLSLQGSDYGYTFGSGTRLTVV.

The chain has TRBV7-6 and TRBJ2-5; TRBD2 might be the D (5 bases). V was cut by 0 bases and J by 7 bases, with 12 bases left in between. Germline V gene data show CDR1 as SGHVS and CDR2 as FNYEAQ. The CDR3 loop spans 14 amino acids. The CDR3 DNA sequence: TGTGCCAGCAGCTTAGCGGAGCGGTCAGGGACCCAGTACTTC. Translation gives CASSLAERSGTQYF.

Only one count was recorded for this clone. This chain connects TRBV6-6 to TRBJ2-7; 7 positions agree with TRBD1. V trimming: 4 bases; J trimming: 3 bases; junction bases outside the gene matches: 0. The CDR3 is made up of 12 amino acids. Germline loops: CDR1 MNHNY, CDR2 SVGAGI (reference sequence). The CDR3 region is CASSSGGYEQYF. The CDR3 bases are TGTGCCAGCAGTTCAGGGGGCTACGAGCAGTACTTC.

V is TRBV28 and J is TRBJ2-2, with TRBD2 matching 8 bases. The V segment lost 0 bases and the J segment 1 base; nucleotides outside the gene matches: 10. Germline lookup yields CDR1 MDHEN and CDR2 SYDVKM. The CDR3 length is 19 residues. The chain's CDR3 is CASSLWLAGGAENTGELFF. CDR3 DNA: TGTGCCAGCAGTTTATGGCTAGCGGGTGGGGCTGAGAACACCGGGGAGCTGTTTTTT.

The table lists this clone with a few counts. This chain links TRBV7-2 with TRBJ2-5, with D maybe TRBD1 (6 bases). Germline loops: CDR1 SGHTA, CDR2 FQGNSA. The ends were cut back, 4 bases at V and 5 bases at J, with 14 bases in the middle. The CDR3 loop spans 14 amino acids. This CDR3 reads CASSWFTTGETQYF. The DNA for the CDR3 is TGTGCCAGCAGCTGGTTTACTACAGGGGAGACCCAGTACTTC. Variable domain in full (rest from reference TRBV7-2 and TRBJ2-5): GAGVSQSPSNKVTEKGKDVELRCDPISGHTALYWYRQSLGQGLEFLIYFQGNSAPDKSGLPSDRFSAERTGGSVSTLTIQRTQQEDSAVYLCASSWFTTGETQYFGPGTRLLVL.

V and J are TRBV28 and TRBJ2-5; 9 bases map to TRBD1. The CDR3 is 14 amino acids. Germline CDR1 reads MDHEN; CDR2 reads SYDVKM. V trimming: 7 bases; J trimming: 7 bases; junction bases outside the gene matches: 10. The CDR3 nucleotides are TGTGCCAGCAAAAAATGGGACAGGGAGGGGACCCAGTACTTC. It translates to CASKKWDREGTQYF.

The V and J genes are TRBV6-5 and TRBJ1-6, with D hard to call. With 4 bases removed from V and 7 bases from J, the gap between germline ends came to 17 bases. Looked up from germline, CDR1 is MNHEY and CDR2 is SVGAGI. This CDR3 region has 16 residues. CDR3 bases: TGTGCCAGCAGTTTCGTCCGGGAACCTCCAAATTCACCCCTCCACTTT. This encodes CASSFVREPPNSPLHF.

J is TRBJ2-7 and V is TRBV5-4; D is unclear. The V and J ends lost 6 bases and 2 bases respectively, with 6 bases between them. Germline V CDR1 and CDR2: SGHNT, YYREEE (reference sequence). The CDR3 is 11 residues long. CDR3 coding DNA: TGTGCCAGCATTTCAGCCTACGAGCAGTACTTC. Amino acid sequence: CASISAYEQYF.

The J gene is TRBJ2-5, the V gene TRBV12-5; a possible D gene is TRBD1 (6 bases). Germline V gene lookup returns CDR1 LGHNT and CDR2 FRNRAP. V lost 6 bases, J lost 1 base, and 15 bases lay in between. This CDR3 has 15 amino acids. The CDR3 sequence is CASGQGWGPQETQYF. The CDR3, as DNA: TGTGCTAGTGGGCAGGGGTGGGGACCCCAAGAGACCCAGTACTTC.

In its sample, this clone was seen a few times. This chain uses TRBV28 with TRBJ1-2, with TRBD1 matching 8 bases. Trimming at V came to 2 bases and at J to 8 bases, leaving 1 base not matched to a gene. CDR1 and CDR2 (germline): MDHEN, SYDVKM. The length of the CDR3 is 12 residues. The CDR3 protein is CASSLGTGGYTF. The CDR3 DNA is TGTGCCAGCAGTTTAGGGACAGGAGGCTACACCTTC.

This clone turned up a few times. J is TRBJ2-1 and V is TRBV7-9, with 9 bases lining up with TRBD1. The CDR3 length is 15 residues. Losses at the gene ends were 4 bases for V and 6 bases for J; bases not matched to a gene: 7. Germline CDR1 SEHNR, CDR2 FQNEAQ (reference sequence). The CDR3 loop reads CASSWGQGSSNEQFF. The CDR3 DNA reads TGTGCCAGCAGCTGGGGACAGGGTTCTTCCAATGAGCAGTTCTTC.